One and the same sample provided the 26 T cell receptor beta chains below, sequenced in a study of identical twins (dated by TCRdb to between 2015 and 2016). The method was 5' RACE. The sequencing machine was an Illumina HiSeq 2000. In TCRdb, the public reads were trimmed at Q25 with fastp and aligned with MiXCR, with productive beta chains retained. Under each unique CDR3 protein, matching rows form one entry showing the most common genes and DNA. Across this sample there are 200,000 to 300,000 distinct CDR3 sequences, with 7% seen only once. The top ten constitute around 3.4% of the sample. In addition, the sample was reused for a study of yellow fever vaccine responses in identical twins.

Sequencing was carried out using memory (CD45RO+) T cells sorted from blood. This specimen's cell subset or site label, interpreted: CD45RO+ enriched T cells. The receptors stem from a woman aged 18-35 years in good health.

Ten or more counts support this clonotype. The CDR3 coding sequence is TGTGCCAGCAGTGAATCGGACAGGGGGCGGACTGAAGCTTTCTTT. The encoded protein is CASSESDRGRTEAFF. The V and J genes are TRBV25-1 and TRBJ1-1; 11 bases line up with TRBD1. This CDR3 comprises 15 residues. Per the germline V gene, CDR1 is MGHDK and CDR2 is SYGVNS. After removal of 1 base from V and 5 bases from J, the junction contained 3 bases not matched to a gene.

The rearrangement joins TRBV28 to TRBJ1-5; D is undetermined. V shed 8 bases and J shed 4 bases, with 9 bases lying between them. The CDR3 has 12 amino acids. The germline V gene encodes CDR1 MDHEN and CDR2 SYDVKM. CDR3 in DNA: TGTGCCAGCGATAAGCTAAATCAGCCCCAGCATTTT. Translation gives CASDKLNQPQHF.

In nucleotides, the CDR3 is TGTGCCAGCAGTTACGGGGCACAGTATAGCAATCAGCCCCAGCATTTT. This translates into CASSYGAQYSNQPQHF. The rearrangement uses TRBV6-5 and TRBJ1-5; maybe TRBD1 (5 bases). V was pared by 2 bases and J by 0 bases, with 11 bases between. Germline CDR1 is MNHEY and CDR2 is SVGAGI. This CDR3 is built from 16 residues.

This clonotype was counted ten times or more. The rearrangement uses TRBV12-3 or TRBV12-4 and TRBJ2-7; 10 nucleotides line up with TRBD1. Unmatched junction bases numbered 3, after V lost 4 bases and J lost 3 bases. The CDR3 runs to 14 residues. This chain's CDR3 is CASSSDRGYYEQYF. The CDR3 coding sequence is TGTGCCAGCAGTTCGGACAGGGGGTACTACGAGCAGTACTTC.

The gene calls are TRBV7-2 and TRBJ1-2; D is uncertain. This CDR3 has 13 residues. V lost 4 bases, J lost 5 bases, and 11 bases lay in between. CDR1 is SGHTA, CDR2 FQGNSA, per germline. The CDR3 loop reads CASSSSGTYGYTF. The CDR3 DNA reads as TGTGCCAGCAGCTCCTCAGGTACTTATGGCTACACCTTC.

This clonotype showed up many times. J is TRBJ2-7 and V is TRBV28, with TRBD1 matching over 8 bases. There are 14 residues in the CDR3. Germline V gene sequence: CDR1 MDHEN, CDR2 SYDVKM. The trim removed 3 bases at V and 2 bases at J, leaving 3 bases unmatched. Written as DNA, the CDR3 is TGTGCCAGCAGTTTCCCGGGACAGGCCTACGAGCAGTACGTC. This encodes CASSFPGQAYEQYV.

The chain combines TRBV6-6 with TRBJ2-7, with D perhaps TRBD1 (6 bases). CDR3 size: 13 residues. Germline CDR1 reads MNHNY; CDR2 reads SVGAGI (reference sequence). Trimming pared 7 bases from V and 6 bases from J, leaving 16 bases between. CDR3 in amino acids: CASNKEEGVEQYV. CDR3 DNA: TGTGCCAGCAACAAAGAAGAGGGGGTCGAGCAGTACGTC.

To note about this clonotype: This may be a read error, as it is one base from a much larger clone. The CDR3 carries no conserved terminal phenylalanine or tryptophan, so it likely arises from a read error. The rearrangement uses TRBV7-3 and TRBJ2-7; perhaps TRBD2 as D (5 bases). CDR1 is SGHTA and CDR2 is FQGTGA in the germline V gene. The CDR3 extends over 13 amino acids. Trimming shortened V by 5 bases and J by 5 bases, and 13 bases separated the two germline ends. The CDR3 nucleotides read TGTGCCAGCAGCCGTGAGAGAGGGAACGAGCAGTACTAC. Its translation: CASSRERGNEQYY.

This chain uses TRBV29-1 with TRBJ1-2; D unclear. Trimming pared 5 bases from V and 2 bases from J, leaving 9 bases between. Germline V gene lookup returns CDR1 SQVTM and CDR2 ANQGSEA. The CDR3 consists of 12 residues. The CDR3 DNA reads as TGCAGCGTTACGCAAGCGAACTATGGCTACACCTTC. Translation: CSVTQANYGYTF.

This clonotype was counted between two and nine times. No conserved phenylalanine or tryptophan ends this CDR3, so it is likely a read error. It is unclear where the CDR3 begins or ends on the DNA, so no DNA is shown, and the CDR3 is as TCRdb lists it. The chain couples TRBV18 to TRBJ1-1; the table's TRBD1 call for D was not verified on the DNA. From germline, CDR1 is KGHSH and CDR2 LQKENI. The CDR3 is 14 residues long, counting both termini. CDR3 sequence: CASSRGQGAPGRQL.

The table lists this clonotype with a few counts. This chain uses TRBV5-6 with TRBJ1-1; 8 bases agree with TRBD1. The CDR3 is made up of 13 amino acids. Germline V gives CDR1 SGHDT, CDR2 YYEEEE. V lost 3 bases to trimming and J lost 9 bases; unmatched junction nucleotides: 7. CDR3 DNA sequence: TGTGCCAGCAGCTCCGGGGACAGGTATCAAGCTTTCTTT. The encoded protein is CASSSGDRYQAFF.

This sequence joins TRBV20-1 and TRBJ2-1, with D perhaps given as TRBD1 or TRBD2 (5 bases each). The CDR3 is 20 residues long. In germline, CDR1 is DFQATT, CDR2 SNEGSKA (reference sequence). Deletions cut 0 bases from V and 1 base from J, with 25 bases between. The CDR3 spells CSARDGRDLALRRSYNEQFF. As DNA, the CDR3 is TGCAGTGCTAGAGATGGTAGGGACCTAGCCCTGAGGAGGTCCTACAATGAGCAGTTCTTC.

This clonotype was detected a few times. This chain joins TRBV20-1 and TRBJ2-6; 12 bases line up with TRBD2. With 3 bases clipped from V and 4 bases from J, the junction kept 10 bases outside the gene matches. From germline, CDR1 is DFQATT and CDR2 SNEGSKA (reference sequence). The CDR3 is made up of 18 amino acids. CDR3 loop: CSARLILAGGSGANVLTF. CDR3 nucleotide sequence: TGCAGTGCTAGGCTTATACTAGCGGGAGGATCAGGGGCCAACGTCCTGACTTTC.

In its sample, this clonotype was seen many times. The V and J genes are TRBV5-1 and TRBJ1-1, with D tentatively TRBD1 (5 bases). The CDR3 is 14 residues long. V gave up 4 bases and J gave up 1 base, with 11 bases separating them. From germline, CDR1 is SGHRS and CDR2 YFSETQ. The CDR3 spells CASSESQANTEAFF. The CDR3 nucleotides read TGCGCCAGCAGCGAGTCACAGGCGAACACTGAAGCTTTCTTT.

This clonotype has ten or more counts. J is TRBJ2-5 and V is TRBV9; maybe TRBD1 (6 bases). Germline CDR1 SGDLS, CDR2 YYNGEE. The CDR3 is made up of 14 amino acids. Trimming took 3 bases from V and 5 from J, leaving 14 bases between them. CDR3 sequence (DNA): TGTGCCAGCAGCGGATACAGGGATGGCGAGACCCAGTACTTC. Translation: CASSGYRDGETQYF.

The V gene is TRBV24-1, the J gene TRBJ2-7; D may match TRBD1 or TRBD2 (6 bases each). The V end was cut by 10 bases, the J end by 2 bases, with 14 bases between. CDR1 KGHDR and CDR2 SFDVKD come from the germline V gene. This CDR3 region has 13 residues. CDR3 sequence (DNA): TGTGCCACGGGACACGGGAGCACCTACGAGCAGTACTTC. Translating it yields CATGHGSTYEQYF.

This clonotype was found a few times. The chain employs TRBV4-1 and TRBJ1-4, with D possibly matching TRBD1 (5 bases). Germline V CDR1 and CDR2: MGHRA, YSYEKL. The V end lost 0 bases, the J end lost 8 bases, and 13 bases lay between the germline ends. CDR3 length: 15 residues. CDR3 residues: CASSQDWGSGEKLFF. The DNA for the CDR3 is TGCGCCAGCAGCCAAGATTGGGGGAGCGGGGAAAAACTGTTTTTT.

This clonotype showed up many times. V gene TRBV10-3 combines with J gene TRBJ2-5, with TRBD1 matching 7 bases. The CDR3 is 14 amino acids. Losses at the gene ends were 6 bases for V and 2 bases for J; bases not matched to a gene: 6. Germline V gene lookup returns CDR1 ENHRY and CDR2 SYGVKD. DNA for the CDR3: TGTGCCATCAGCCACGGGACAGCACAAGAGACCCAGTACTTC. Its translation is CAISHGTAQETQYF.

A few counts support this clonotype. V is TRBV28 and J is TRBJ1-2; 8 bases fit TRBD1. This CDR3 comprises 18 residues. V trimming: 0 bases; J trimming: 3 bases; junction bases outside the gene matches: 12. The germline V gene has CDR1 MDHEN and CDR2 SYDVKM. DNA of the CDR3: TGTGCCAGCAGTTTATGGGCTATGGTGGCAGGGGGCGACTATGGCTACACCTTC. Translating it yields CASSLWAMVAGGDYGYTF.

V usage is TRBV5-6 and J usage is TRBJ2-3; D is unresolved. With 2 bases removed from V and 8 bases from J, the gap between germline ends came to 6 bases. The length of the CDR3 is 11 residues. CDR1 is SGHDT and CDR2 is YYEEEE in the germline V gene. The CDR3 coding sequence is TGTGCCAGCAGCTTAGGGTCTACGCAGTATTTT. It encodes CASSLGSTQYF.

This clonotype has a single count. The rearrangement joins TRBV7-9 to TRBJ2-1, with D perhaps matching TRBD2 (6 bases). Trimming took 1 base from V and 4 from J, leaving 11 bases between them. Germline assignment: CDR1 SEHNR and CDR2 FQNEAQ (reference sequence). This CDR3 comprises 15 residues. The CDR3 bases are TGTGCCAGCAGCTTAGTGGTCGGGAGTTACAATGAGCAGTTCTTC. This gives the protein CASSLVVGSYNEQFF.

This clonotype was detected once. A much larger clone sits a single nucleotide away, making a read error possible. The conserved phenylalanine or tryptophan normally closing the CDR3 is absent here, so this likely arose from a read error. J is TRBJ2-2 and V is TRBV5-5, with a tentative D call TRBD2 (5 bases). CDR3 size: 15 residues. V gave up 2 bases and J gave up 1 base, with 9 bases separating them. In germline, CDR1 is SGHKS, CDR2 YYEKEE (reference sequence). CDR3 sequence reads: CASSLASWNTGELFS. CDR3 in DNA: TGTGCCAGCAGCTTAGCTAGCTGGAACACCGGGGAGCTGTTTTCT.

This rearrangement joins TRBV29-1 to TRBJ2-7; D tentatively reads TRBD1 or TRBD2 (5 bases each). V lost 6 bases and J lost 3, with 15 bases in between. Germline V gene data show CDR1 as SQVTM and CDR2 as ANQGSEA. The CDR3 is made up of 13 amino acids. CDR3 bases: TGCAGCGTAACTTCAGGGACCTTCTACGAGCAGTACTTC. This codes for CSVTSGTFYEQYF.

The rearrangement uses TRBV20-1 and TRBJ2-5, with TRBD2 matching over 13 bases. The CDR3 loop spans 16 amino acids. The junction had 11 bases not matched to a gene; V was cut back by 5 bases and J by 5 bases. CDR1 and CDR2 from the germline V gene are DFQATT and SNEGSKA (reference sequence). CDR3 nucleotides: TGCAGTGCTCCTCGGACTAGCGGGGGAACTGGGGAGACCCAGTACTTC. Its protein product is CSAPRTSGGTGETQYF.

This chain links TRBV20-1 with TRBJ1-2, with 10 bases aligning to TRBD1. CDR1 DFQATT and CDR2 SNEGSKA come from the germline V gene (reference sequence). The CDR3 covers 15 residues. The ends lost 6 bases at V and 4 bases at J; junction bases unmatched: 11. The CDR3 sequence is CSAPRGDRGLYGYTF. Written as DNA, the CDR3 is TGCAGTGCCCCAAGGGGGGACAGGGGACTCTATGGCTACACCTTC.

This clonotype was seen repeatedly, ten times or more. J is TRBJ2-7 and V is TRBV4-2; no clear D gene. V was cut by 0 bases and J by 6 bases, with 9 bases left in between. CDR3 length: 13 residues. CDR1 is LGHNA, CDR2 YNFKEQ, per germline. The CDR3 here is CASSQDPGFEQYF. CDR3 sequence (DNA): TGTGCCAGCAGCCAAGATCCCGGTTTCGAGCAGTACTTC.